The TCR beta chain under discussion was sequenced for a study of cytomegalovirus exposure and HLA in healthy donors. Amplification used 60 Vbeta primers and 13 Jbeta primers. Measured with immunoSEQ multiplex PCR; TCRdb has only the in-frame clones, and not every one. Of tens of thousands of clones in the sample, approximately 82% are singletons; the top ten hold about 4%. The donors comprised healthy bone marrow donors. A word on this clone: The antigen is undetermined.

In germline, CDR1 is SQVTM, CDR2 ANQGSEA. The CDR3 has 15 amino acids. Trimming shortened V by 3 bases and J by 7 bases, and 22 bases separated the two germline ends. Overall study results and limits: Earlier analysis found most TCR beta V segments productive about 87% or about 30% of the time. Confirmation was obtained in vitro that a few CMV-associated chains are specific for CMV antigens.

The chain couples TRBV29-1 to TRBJ2-7, with TRBD1 as a possible D gene (6 bases). The sequenced material came from PBMCs. This TCR was recovered from a young woman in good health and CMV-seronegative. The CDR3 protein is CSVDKGTGRRKEQYF. As DNA, the CDR3 is TGCAGCGTTGATAAAGGAACAGGGCGAAGAAAAGAGCAGTACTTC.